The 2 T cell receptor gamma chains listed next were all sequenced from one sample in a study of gamma delta lymphoproliferative disorders and STAT genes. TCRdb re-analyzed the multiplex PCR reads via CATT. The data contain roughly 500 gamma-chain clones, 33% of them singletons. Genomic DNA from isolated PBMCs served as the sequencing template. Source material: blood. The origin of the receptors is a human donor with hepatosplenic T-cell lymphoma.

By share of the sample, this clone is medium-sized. The mismatch at residue 4 between this DNA's translation and the TCRdb protein of a much larger clone likely reflects a read error; the protein shown is translated from the DNA. The sample has other DNA sequences that encode this CDR3 too. The chain is built from TRGV8 and TRGJ1 or TRGJ2. TCRdb carries no J gene annotation; the J gene was assigned here by matching the DNA with germline. Germline V gives CDR1 VENAVY, CDR2 YDSYNSRV. The CDR3 consists of 13 residues. The CDR3 coding sequence is TGTGCCACCTGTGATAGTTCGTATTATAAGAAACTCTTT. Translated: CATCDSSYYKKLF.

This clone was counted a few times. The V gene call reads TRGV4; no J gene was called. Germline V lookup: CDR1 EGSTGY, CDR2 YDSYTSSV. The CDR3 loop spans 9 amino acids. The DNA for the CDR3 is TGTGCCACCTGGGATGACGAACTCTTT. Protein: CATWDDELF.